This T cell receptor (beta chain) was recorded in a study of identical twins. Findings of the study overall: Alpha sequences that were out-of-frame and twin-shared showed an excess of low generation probability. Models underestimated how often monozygotic twins shared out-of-frame TCR alpha.

Carrying unique molecular identifiers, the cDNA also gained a universal primer site through template switching. TCRdb fed the 5' RACE reads into MiXCR, producing one record per CDR3 protein. Here the sample spans hundreds of thousands of distinct CDR3 sequences, around 8.6% being singletons. Of note for this clonotype: The antigen is unknown.

Germline CDR1 MNHEY, CDR2 SVGEGT. The junction had 6 bases not matched to a gene; V was cut back by 0 bases and J by 4 bases. The CDR3 has 16 amino acids. This same sample was also taken into another study, of yellow fever vaccine responses in identical twins.

Sequencing was carried out using PBMCs. V and J are TRBV6-2 or TRBV6-3 and TRBJ2-1; 7 bases are a match to TRBD2. This TCR derives from a woman aged 18-29 years in good health. The DNA for the CDR3 is TGTGCCAGCAGTTACTCTTGGCGGGGGAGGTACAATGAGCAGTTCTTC. Translation: CASSYSWRGRYNEQFF.